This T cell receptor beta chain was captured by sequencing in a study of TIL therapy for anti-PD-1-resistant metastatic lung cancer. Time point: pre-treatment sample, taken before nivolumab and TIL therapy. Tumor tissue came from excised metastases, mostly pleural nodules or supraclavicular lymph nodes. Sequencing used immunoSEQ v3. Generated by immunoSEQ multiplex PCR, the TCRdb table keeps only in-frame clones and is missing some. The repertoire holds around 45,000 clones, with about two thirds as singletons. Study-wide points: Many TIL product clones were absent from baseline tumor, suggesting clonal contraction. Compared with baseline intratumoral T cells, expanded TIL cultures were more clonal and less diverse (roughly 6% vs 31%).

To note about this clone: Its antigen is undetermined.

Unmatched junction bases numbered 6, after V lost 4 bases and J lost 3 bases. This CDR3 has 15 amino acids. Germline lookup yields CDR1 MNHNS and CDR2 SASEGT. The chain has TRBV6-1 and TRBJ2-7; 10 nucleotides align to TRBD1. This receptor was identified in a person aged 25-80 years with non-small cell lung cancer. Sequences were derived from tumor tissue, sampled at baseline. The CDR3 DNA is TGTGCCAGCAGTGGACAGGGGACAGGGGTCTACGAGCAGTACTTC. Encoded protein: CASSGQGTGVYEQYF.